The 8 T cell receptor beta chains below were found in one sample sequenced in a study of blood T cells in healthy people across ages. A second PCR, run for roughly 7 to 11 cycles, used a sample-barcoded 5' primer plus a J-beta primer mix. Each CDR3 protein is one row after TCRdb ran MiXCR on the 5' RACE reads. The top ten clones hold around a quarter of a sample with approximately 800,000 distinct CDR3 sequences, under 80% of them seen once. Sample: blood. The receptors come from a man aged 30-40 years in good health.

This clonotype has only a few counts. The V gene is TRBV7-2, the J gene TRBJ2-5; perhaps D is TRBD1 or TRBD2 (5 bases each). The V gene's germline CDR1 is SGHTA and CDR2 FQGNSA. V lost 7 bases and J lost 5, with 14 bases in between. The CDR3 is made up of 13 amino acids. In nucleotides, the CDR3 is TGTGCCAGCAACGGGGACCGCTGGGAGACCCAGTACTTC. Protein: CASNGDRWETQYF.

This clonotype was seen a single time. The chain joins TRBV4-1 to TRBJ2-5; D assignment may be TRBD1 or TRBD2 (5 bases each). Germline assignment: CDR1 MGHRA and CDR2 YSYEKL. CDR3 length: 13 residues. Trimming removed 4 bases from V and 5 bases from J, with 11 bases in between. CDR3 coding DNA: TGCGCCAGCAGCCCCGGGGCCCCGGAGACCCAGTACTTC. It yields the protein CASSPGAPETQYF.

The V gene is TRBV21-1, the J gene TRBJ2-3; the D call TRBD1 from the table was never checked on the DNA. TRBV21-1 constitutes a pseudogene. The CDR3 covers 21 residues. CDR3 sequence: CASSKALGRGPPRRVPDTQYF. CDR3 sequence (DNA): TGTGCCAGCAGCAAAGCGCTAGGGCGGGGGCCGCCACGAAGGGTTCCAGATACGCAGTATTTT.

The table lists this clonotype with a few counts. This sequence joins TRBV7-9 and TRBJ1-1; no firm D call. V was cut by 5 bases and J by 1 base, with 8 bases left in between. The germline gives CDR1 SEHNR, CDR2 FQNEAQ (reference sequence). CDR3 length: 13 amino acids. CDR3 DNA: TGTGCCAGCAGCCCTTCAAAGAACACTGAAGCTTTCTTT. Its protein product is CASSPSKNTEAFF. The full variable domain, its missing parts supplied by reference TRBV7-9 and TRBJ1-1, is DTGVSQNPRHKITKRGQNVTFRCDPISEHNRLYWYRQTLGQGPEFLTYFQNEAQLEKSRLLSDRFSAERPKGSFSTLEIQRTEQGDSAMYLCASSPSKNTEAFFGQGTRLTVV.

This clonotype was found a few times. The chain links TRBV12-3 or TRBV12-4 to TRBJ1-2; TRBD1 matches 7 bases. V was pared by 5 bases and J by 2 bases, with 5 bases of the junction left unmatched. This CDR3 is built from 14 residues. The CDR3 is CASSPYRGNYGYTF. CDR3 nucleotide sequence: TGTGCCAGCAGTCCGTACAGGGGCAACTATGGCTACACCTTC.

This clonotype was seen only a few times. The rearrangement links TRBV6-5 to TRBJ2-7; D call uncertain. Germline lookup yields CDR1 MNHEY and CDR2 SVGAGI. Trimming removed 4 bases from V and 3 bases from J, with 13 bases in between. The CDR3 contains 14 residues. The CDR3 DNA is TGTGCCAGCAGTTGGATAGGGCTAGACTACGAGCAGTACTTC. This sequence encodes CASSWIGLDYEQYF.

This chain joins TRBV9 and TRBJ2-1, with 7 nucleotides matching TRBD1. Germline values: CDR1 SGDLS, CDR2 YYNGEE. V shed 4 bases, J shed 4 bases, and the junction held 8 bases outside the gene matches. The length of the CDR3 is 15 residues. The CDR3 DNA reads as TGTGCCAGCAGCCCGACAGGGTGGGTATACAATGAGCAGTTCTTC. Protein: CASSPTGWVYNEQFF.

This rearrangement joins TRBV29-1 to TRBJ1-4; 9 positions match TRBD1. Germline CDR1 and CDR2: SQVTM and ANQGSEA. This CDR3 comprises 11 residues. Trimming cost V 7 bases and J 8 bases; bases outside gene matches: 2. CDR3 sequence reads: CSAGTGEKLFF. In DNA, the CDR3 is TGCAGCGCCGGGACAGGGGAAAAACTGTTTTTT.